This TCR beta chain is from a study of T cell responses to AZD1222 COVID-19 vaccine. Study-wide results and limits: It should be noted that donors were predominantly white British and more often female, and clonal diversity was possibly underestimated. Just a handful of people given AZD1222 tested seropositive at baseline.

Profiling relied on immunoSEQ multiplex PCR, and the TCRdb table lists in-frame clones only, not all of them. The sample contains some 200,000 clones, about 89% of which appear only once. Details on this clone: Its antigen is not known.

J gave up 7 bases and V 3 bases, and 7 bases lay outside the gene matches. Germline CDR1 reads GTSNPN; CDR2 reads SVGIG (reference sequence). This CDR3 contains 13 residues. The sample here was peripheral blood, taken 28 days after the second AZD1222 dose. This sequence joins TRBV30 and TRBJ1-2; TRBD1 matches 8 bases. This TCR came from an adult who received the AZD1222 COVID-19 vaccine. This CDR3 reads CAWSADRGSGYTF. The CDR3 DNA follows: TGTGCCTGGAGCGCTGACAGGGGATCTGGCTACACCTTC.